This TCR beta chain was observed in a study of blood T cell repertoires in COVID-19. At the level of the study: Collection of acute and convalescent COVID-19 samples took place in the United States, Italy and Spain.

CDR1 is MNHEY, CDR2 SMNVEV, per germline (reference sequence). The CDR3 length is 15 residues. J lost 3 bases, V lost 5 bases, and 4 bases had no gene match. Patients at the Seattle site were enrolled during active infection and followed longitudinally. In the original processing: The assay estimated nucleated cells by amplifying reference gene primers. The method was immunoSEQ multiplex PCR; TCRdb's version includes in-frame clones alone and lacks a portion of them. The DNA was the basis for D and trimming; V, J and clone size are from that table. Among 100,000 to 150,000 clones listed, 81% were seen once.

Input material: peripheral blood. This chain connects TRBV27 to TRBJ1-1, with 12 bases aligning to TRBD1. The sequence came from a young man with COVID-19, enrolled during active disease. Here the CDR3 reads CASSAGTGGYTEAFF. CDR3 sequence (DNA): TGTGCCAGCAGTGCCGGGACAGGGGGCTACACTGAAGCTTTCTTT.